This TCR beta chain was obtained from a study of blood T cell repertoires in COVID-19. Study context: Sites across the United States, Italy and Spain contributed samples from acute and convalescent COVID-19. Sources were T cells, B-cell-depleted T cells, or PBMCs; the material itself was cDNA or gDNA.

With 1 base removed from V and 10 bases from J, the gap between germline ends came to 11 bases. The germline CDR1 and CDR2 sequences are GTSNPN and SVGIG (reference sequence). This CDR3 has 13 residues. Original processing methods: The assay estimated nucleated cells by amplifying reference gene primers. Using immunoSEQ multiplex PCR, the repertoire was profiled, and TCRdb retains in-frame clones only, with some absent. V and J calls and clone size are copied from that table; D and trimming were computed from the DNA. This table holds fewer than 200,000 clones, roughly three quarters found once. Specimen: peripheral blood. The chain couples TRBV30 to TRBJ1-6; D not resolved. This clonotype was sampled from a woman in her forties or fifties with active or convalescent COVID-19. In nucleotides, the CDR3 is TGTGCCTGGAGTGGGACTTCAGTGTCACCCCTCCACTTT. This sequence encodes CAWSGTSVSPLHF. Full variable domain (outside the CDR3, taken from reference TRBV30 and TRBJ1-6): SQTIHQWPATLVQPVGSPLSLECTVEGTSNPNLYWYRQAAGRGLQLLFYSVGIGQISSEVPQNLSASRPQDRQFILSSKKLLLSDSGFYLCAWSGTSVSPLHFGNGTRLTVT.